The 21 T cell receptor beta chains reported below all come from one sample, sequenced in a study of vaccination and CD4 T cells after COVID-19. These receptors are not linked to any known antigen. Researchers used the Oncomine TCR Beta short-read assay to sequence DNA from cultured CD4+ T cells. TCRdb analysed the PCR reads with MiXCR anew, one entry per CDR3 protein. This table has about 20,000 distinct CDR3 sequences, around two fifths appearing once. Treatment noted: roughly 11-day PBMC culture with coronavirus spike peptide pools or control peptides (ViraFEST assay). The starting material was CD4+ T cells from blood, cultured in vitro, obtained after SARS-CoV-2 vaccination. These receptors were collected from a human donor who had recovered from COVID-19.

This clonotype was counted between two and nine times. The V gene is TRBV7-8, the J gene TRBJ2-5, with 12 bases that match TRBD2. The CDR3 spans 16 residues. Germline loops: CDR1 SGHVS, CDR2 FQNEAQ. With 4 bases clipped from V and 5 bases from J, the junction kept 8 bases outside the gene matches. The CDR3: CASSSRLAGDRETQYF. The CDR3 DNA sequence: TGTGCCAGCAGCTCCAGACTAGCGGGAGACCGGGAGACCCAGTACTTC.

The V gene is TRBV6-1, the J gene TRBJ2-3; 14 nucleotides line up with TRBD2. V dropped 4 bases and J dropped 13; count of bases not matched to a gene: 13. This CDR3 has 16 residues. Germline lookup yields CDR1 MNHNS and CDR2 SASEGT. The CDR3 protein is CASSGDRLAGGSPKYF. CDR3 coding DNA: TGTGCCAGCAGTGGGGACCGACTAGCGGGAGGGAGTCCCAAGTATTTT.

The CDR3 sequence: CASSLESTQYF. In DNA, the CDR3 is TGTGCCAGCAGCTTAGAGAGTACGCAGTACTTC. V gene TRBV7-2 combines with J gene TRBJ2-7; D not resolved. CDR3 size: 11 residues. Trimming left V 1 base short and J 9 bases short, with 7 bases between. The germline gives CDR1 SGHTA, CDR2 FQGNSA.

This clonotype was observed a single time. The V gene is TRBV30, the J gene TRBJ2-3, with D perhaps matching TRBD2 (5 bases). The V gene lost 1 base and the J gene lost 0 bases, with 8 bases spanning the gap. The CDR3 runs to 14 residues. The germline V gene encodes CDR1 GTSNPN and CDR2 SVGIG (reference sequence). The CDR3 loop reads CAWSGGRSTDTQYF. Here the CDR3 DNA reads TGTGCCTGGAGTGGCGGGCGAAGCACAGATACGCAGTATTTT.

V usage is TRBV20-1 and J usage is TRBJ1-6; 7 nucleotides match TRBD1. This CDR3 is built from 14 residues. In germline, CDR1 is DFQATT, CDR2 SNEGSKA (reference sequence). With V trimmed by 5 bases and J by 9 bases, 10 bases remained unmatched. CDR3 sequence reads: CSAVDRVSGSPLHF. The DNA of the CDR3 is TGCAGTGCTGTAGACAGGGTATCCGGTTCACCCCTCCACTTT.

The rearrangement joins TRBV19 to TRBJ2-7; weak D call: TRBD1 (5 bases). CDR3 length equals 14 residues. V was shortened by 1 base and J by 2 bases, with 9 bases between the two germline ends. Germline assignment: CDR1 LNHDA and CDR2 SQIVND (reference sequence). The CDR3 region is CASSIGRAPYEQYF. CDR3 sequence (DNA): TGTGCCAGTAGTATAGGCAGGGCCCCCTACGAGCAGTACTTC.

This rearrangement joins TRBV18 to TRBJ2-7; the match to TRBD2 covers 10 bases. The CDR3 runs 17 residues. V lost 3 bases to trimming and J lost 0 bases; unmatched junction nucleotides: 8. Per the germline V gene, CDR1 is KGHSH and CDR2 is LQKENI. As DNA, the CDR3 is TGTGCCAGCTCACCGAGGACTAGCGGTTCGAGCTCCTACGAGCAGTACTTC. Translation: CASSPRTSGSSSYEQYF.

CDR3 DNA sequence: TGTGCCAGCAGTGAAACAACTAGCGGGTACAATGAGCAGTTCTTC. This gives the protein CASSETTSGYNEQFF. The V and J genes are TRBV6-2 or TRBV6-3 and TRBJ2-1; 9 bases are shared with TRBD2. Germline V gene sequence: CDR1 MNHEY, CDR2 SVGEGT. V lost 5 bases, J lost 4 bases, and 6 bases stayed unmatched. The CDR3 spans 15 residues.

This clonotype showed up just once. The chain joins TRBV28 to TRBJ1-5; TRBD1 matches 8 bases. This CDR3 spans 14 amino acids. Trimming took 3 bases from V and 7 from J; bases not matched to a gene: 5. The germline CDR1 and CDR2 sequences are MDHEN and SYDVKM. This CDR3 reads CASSFRGPGQPQHF. The CDR3 coding sequence is TGTGCCAGCAGTTTCAGGGGGCCGGGGCAGCCCCAGCATTTT.

The J gene is TRBJ1-6, the V gene TRBV27, with 7 positions matching TRBD1. The CDR3 extends over 16 amino acids. V shed 2 bases, J shed 8 bases, and the junction held 9 bases outside the gene matches. Germline lookup yields CDR1 MNHEY and CDR2 SMNVEV (reference sequence). The CDR3 loop reads CASSLRQGYSYSPLHF. CDR3 DNA sequence: TGTGCCAGCAGTTTAAGACAGGGCTATAGTTATTCACCCCTCCACTTT.

This chain links TRBV6-2 or TRBV6-3 with TRBJ1-1, with 10 bases matching TRBD1. This CDR3 contains 15 residues. The junction had 5 bases not matched to a gene; V was cut back by 6 bases and J by 1 base. CDR1 is MNHEY and CDR2 is SVGEGT in the germline V gene. The DNA for the CDR3 is TGTGCCAGCAGGAAAGACAGGGGGCAGAACACTGAAGCTTTCTTT. It codes for CASRKDRGQNTEAFF.

Only a few counts were recorded for this clonotype. The chain uses TRBV7-9 and TRBJ2-2; D not resolved. V shed 4 bases and J shed 1 base, with 7 bases lying between them. The CDR3 runs to 14 residues. CDR1 and CDR2 from the germline V gene are SEHNR and FQNEAQ (reference sequence). The CDR3 DNA reads as TGTGCCAGCAGCTATAGGAGGAACACCGGGGAGCTGTTTTTT. It yields the protein CASSYRRNTGELFF.

J is TRBJ1-3 and V is TRBV7-2; TRBD1 might be the D (6 bases). CDR3 length: 15 amino acids. Per the germline V gene, CDR1 is SGHTA and CDR2 is FQGNSA. Trimming took off 1 base at V and 4 bases at J, with 11 bases between the two ends. The CDR3 DNA is TGTGCCAGCAGCTTAGAGGGGGTATGGGGAAACACCATATATTTT. Protein: CASSLEGVWGNTIYF.

This chain joins TRBV20-1 and TRBJ1-6; D is possibly TRBD1 (6 bases). Deletions cut 7 bases from V and 0 bases from J, with 19 bases between. This CDR3 is built from 17 residues. From germline, CDR1 is DFQATT and CDR2 SNEGSKA (reference sequence). The CDR3 protein is CSVQDSIDSSYNSPLHF. The CDR3 nucleotides read TGCAGTGTACAGGACAGTATAGATAGCTCCTATAATTCACCCCTCCACTTT.

This clonotype was seen a few times. The V call is TRBV7-2, the J call TRBJ1-6, with D uncertain. Trimming shortened V by 5 bases and J by 6 bases, and 11 bases separated the two germline ends. Germline V gene data show CDR1 as SGHTA and CDR2 as FQGNSA. The CDR3 runs 14 residues. The CDR3 DNA reads as TGTGCCAGCAGCCGGAGGCAGAGTAATTCACCCCTCCACTTT. This codes for CASSRRQSNSPLHF.

The chain joins TRBV7-3 to TRBJ2-5, with 8 nucleotides matching TRBD2. V was clipped by 2 bases and J by 5 bases; unmatched bases: 10. The CDR3 length is 16 residues. Germline assignment: CDR1 SGHTA and CDR2 FQGTGA. This CDR3 is CASSLAGGAGDETQYF. The CDR3 DNA sequence: TGTGCCAGCAGCTTAGCCGGCGGAGCGGGGGACGAGACCCAGTACTTC.

This clonotype was counted only a few times. The rearrangement uses TRBV6-2 or TRBV6-3 and TRBJ2-1; D is unclear. The CDR3 totals 14 residues. V lost 5 bases to trimming and J lost 9 bases, with 17 bases between them. Germline CDR1 MNHEY, CDR2 SVGEGT. CDR3 residues: CASSPRAAWGEQFF. The CDR3 bases are TGTGCCAGCAGTCCCCGGGCCGCTTGGGGTGAGCAGTTCTTC.

The rearrangement links TRBV18 to TRBJ2-7; 11 bases are shared with TRBD1. In germline, CDR1 is KGHSH, CDR2 LQKENI. Unmatched junction bases numbered 5, after V lost 3 bases and J lost 4 bases. This CDR3 is built from 15 residues. In DNA, the CDR3 is TGTGCCAGCTCACCTGGACAGGGGGCGATATACGAGCAGTACTTC. Protein sequence: CASSPGQGAIYEQYF.

Comments on this clonotype: One end of the junction does not line up with germline, which may come from a read error. The chain combines TRBV30 with TRBJ1-2; D unclear. The germline CDR1 and CDR2 sequences are GTSNPN and SVGIG (reference sequence). There are 12 residues in the CDR3. This chain's CDR3 is CLILDGNYGYTF. The DNA for the CDR3 is TGCTTGATCCTCGACGGTAACTATGGCTACACCTTC. Full variable domain (rest looked up from reference TRBV30 and TRBJ1-2): SQTIHQWPATLVQPVGSPLSLECTVEGTSNPNLYWYRQAAGRGLQLLFYSVGIGQISSEVPQNLSASRPQDRQFILSSKKLLLSDSGFYLCLILDGNYGYTFGSGTRLTVV.

The chain has TRBV28 and TRBJ1-2; D is perhaps TRBD1 (6 bases). Trimming took 5 bases from V and 4 from J, leaving 17 bases between them. The CDR3 runs 15 residues. Germline V CDR1 and CDR2: MDHEN, SYDVKM. CDR3 protein: CASSPPTGTLYGYTF. The CDR3 DNA reads TGTGCCAGCAGTCCCCCGACAGGAACCCTCTATGGCTACACCTTC.

This clonotype was observed a handful of times. This chain uses TRBV28 with TRBJ2-7; D may correspond to TRBD1 or TRBD2 (5 bases each). Trimming pared 5 bases from V and 1 base from J, leaving 12 bases between. Germline CDR1 reads MDHEN; CDR2 reads SYDVKM. CDR3 size: 14 residues. CDR3 protein: CASSQPGPSYEQYF. DNA for the CDR3: TGTGCCAGCAGTCAACCGGGACCGTCCTACGAGCAGTACTTC.